This TCR beta chain comes out of a study of blood T cell repertoires in COVID-19. The overall study: PBMCs, B-cell-depleted T cells, or T cells were the source of the cDNA or gDNA that made up the material.

J was trimmed by 5 bases and V by 6 bases; bases with no gene match: 4. The CDR3 covers 14 residues. In germline, CDR1 is SNHLY, CDR2 FYNNEI. Profiling relied on immunoSEQ multiplex PCR, and the TCRdb table lists in-frame clones only, not all of them. The top ten hold around 6.5% of the sample, which has 75,000 to 95,000 clones, approximately 83% seen once. This TCR was recovered from a man aged 60 to 69 with acute or convalescent COVID-19. V and J are TRBV2 and TRBJ1-5, with TRBD1 identical over 10 bases. The sequencing sample was made of peripheral blood. The CDR3 sequence is CASSRTGGHQPQHF. CDR3 nucleotide sequence: TGTGCCAGCAGCCGGACAGGGGGTCATCAGCCCCAGCATTTT.